The TCR beta chain described here comes from a study of shared T cell receptors in the human thymus. Germline V lookup: CDR1 SQVTM, CDR2 ANQGSEA. CDR3 size: 14 residues. Notes on this clone: The junction departs from germline at one end; a sequencing error may be responsible.

Generated by immunoSEQ multiplex PCR, the TCRdb table keeps only in-frame clones and is missing some. The top ten clones hold about 0.01% of a sample with about 660,000 clones, 70% to 90% of them seen once. Another study also made use of these data, one on human thymus T cells. As that study records: Surgeons resected thymus tissue during corrective heart surgery. Thymic and blood repertoires seemed to show skewed V and J gene use.

The chain uses TRBV29-1 and TRBJ2-7; 14 nucleotides match TRBD2. This sequence was found in a boy under three years old with a congenital heart defect. Input material: thymocytes. For the CDR3, the DNA is TGCAGCGTTGAAGATCACGGGACTAGCGGGAGTAGAAGATTC. Translating gives CSVEDHGTSGSRRF.